The clone carrying this T cell receptor (beta chain) has only one observation. Its cognate antigen is unknown. Additional DNA sequences in this sample encode the identical CDR3. V dropped 5 bases and J dropped 3 bases, with 17 bases sitting between them. This CDR3 is built from 15 residues. Germline CDR1 is MNHEY and CDR2 is SMNVEV (reference sequence). This entry is derived from a study of lymphopenia after photon versus proton radiotherapy. Overall study findings and caveats: After the lymphocyte nadir, photon-treated repertoires showed oligoclonal expansion, especially of CD8+ Temra cells. Relative stability marked proton patients; photon patients lost diversity and naive cells.

The table came from immunoSEQ multiplex PCR; TCRdb's copy has only in-frame clones and leaves some out. The repertoire includes tens of thousands of clones, approximately 92% of them detected once, and over 15% sits in the top ten. This receptor was identified in a middle-aged woman with cholangiocarcinoma. The starting material was peripheral blood, obtained from a patient treated with photon-based radiotherapy. This chain links TRBV27 with TRBJ2-7; either TRBD1 or TRBD2 may supply D (5 bases each). Written as DNA, the CDR3 is TGTGCCAGCAGTCGATCCGGGACGGTTAGCTACGAGCAGTACTTC. Residues: CASSRSGTVSYEQYF.